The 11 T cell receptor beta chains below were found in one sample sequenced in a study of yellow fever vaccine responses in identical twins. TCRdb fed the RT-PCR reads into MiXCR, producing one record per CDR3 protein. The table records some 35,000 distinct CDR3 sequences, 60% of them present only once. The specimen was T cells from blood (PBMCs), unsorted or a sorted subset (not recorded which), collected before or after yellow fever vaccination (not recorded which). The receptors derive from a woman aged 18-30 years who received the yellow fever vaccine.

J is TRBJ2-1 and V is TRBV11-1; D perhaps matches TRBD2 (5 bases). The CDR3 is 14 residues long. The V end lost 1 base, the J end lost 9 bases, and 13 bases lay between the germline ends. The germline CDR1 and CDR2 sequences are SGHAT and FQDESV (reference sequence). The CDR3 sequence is CASSLDYRLSEQFF. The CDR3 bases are TGTGCCAGCAGCTTAGATTACCGACTATCTGAGCAGTTCTTC.

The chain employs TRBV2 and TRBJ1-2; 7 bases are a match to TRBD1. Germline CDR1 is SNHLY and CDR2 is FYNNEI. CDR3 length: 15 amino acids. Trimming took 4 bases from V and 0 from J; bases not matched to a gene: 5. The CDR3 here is CASSAQGTANYGYTF. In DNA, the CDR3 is TGTGCCAGCAGTGCGCAGGGGACAGCTAACTATGGCTACACCTTC.

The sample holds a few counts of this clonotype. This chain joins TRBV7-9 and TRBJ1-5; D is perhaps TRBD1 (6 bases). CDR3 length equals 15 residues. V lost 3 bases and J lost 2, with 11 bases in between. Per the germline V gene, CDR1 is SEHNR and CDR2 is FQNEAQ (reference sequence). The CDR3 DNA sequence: TGTGCCAGCAGCTTTAAGGGGGAAGGCAATCAGCCCCAGCATTTT. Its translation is CASSFKGEGNQPQHF.

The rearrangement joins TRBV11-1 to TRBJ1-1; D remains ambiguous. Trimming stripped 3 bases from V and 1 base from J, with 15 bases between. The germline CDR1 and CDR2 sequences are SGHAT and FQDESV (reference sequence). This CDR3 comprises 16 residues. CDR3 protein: CASSFNEWGSNTEAFF. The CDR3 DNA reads TGTGCCAGCAGCTTTAACGAATGGGGTTCGAACACTGAAGCTTTCTTT.

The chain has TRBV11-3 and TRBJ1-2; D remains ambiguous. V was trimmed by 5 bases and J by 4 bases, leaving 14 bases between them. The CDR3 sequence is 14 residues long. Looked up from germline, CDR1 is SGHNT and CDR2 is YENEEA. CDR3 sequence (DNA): TGTGCCAGCAGCGGAGGACTCCAGGCCTATGGCTACACCTTC. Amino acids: CASSGGLQAYGYTF.

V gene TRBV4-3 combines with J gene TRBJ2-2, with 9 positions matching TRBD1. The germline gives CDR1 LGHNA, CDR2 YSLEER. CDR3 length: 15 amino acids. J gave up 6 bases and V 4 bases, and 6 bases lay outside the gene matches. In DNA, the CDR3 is TGCGCCAGCAGCCTTACCGGGACAGGGCCCGGGGAGCTGTTTTTT. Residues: CASSLTGTGPGELFF.

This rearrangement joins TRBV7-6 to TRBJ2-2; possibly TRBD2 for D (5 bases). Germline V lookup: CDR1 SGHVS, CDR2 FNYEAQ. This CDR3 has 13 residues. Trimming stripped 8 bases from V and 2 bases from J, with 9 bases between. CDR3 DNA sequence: TGTGCCAGCCAAGGACTCAACACCGGGGAGCTGTTTTTT. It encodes CASQGLNTGELFF.

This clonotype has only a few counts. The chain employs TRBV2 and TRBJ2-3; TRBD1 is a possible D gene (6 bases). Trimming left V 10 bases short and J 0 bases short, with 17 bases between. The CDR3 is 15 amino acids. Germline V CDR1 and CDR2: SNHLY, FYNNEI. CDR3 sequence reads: CATDPDRSSTDTQYF. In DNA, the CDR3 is TGTGCCACCGACCCGGACAGATCAAGCACAGATACGCAGTATTTT.

For the CDR3, the DNA is TGTGCCAGCAGTTACCCGCAGGGGAACACCGGGGAGCTGTTTTTT. This codes for CASSYPQGNTGELFF. J is TRBJ2-2 and V is TRBV6-5; TRBD1 is a possible D gene (5 bases). With 2 bases removed from V and 1 base from J, the gap between germline ends came to 8 bases. From germline, CDR1 is MNHEY and CDR2 SVGAGI. There are 15 residues in the CDR3.

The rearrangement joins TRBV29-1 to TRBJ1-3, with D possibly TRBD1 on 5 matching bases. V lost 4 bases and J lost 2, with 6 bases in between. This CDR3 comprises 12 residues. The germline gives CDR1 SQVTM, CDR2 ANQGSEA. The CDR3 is CSVVGAGNTIYF. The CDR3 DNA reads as TGCAGCGTTGTAGGGGCTGGAAACACCATATATTTT.

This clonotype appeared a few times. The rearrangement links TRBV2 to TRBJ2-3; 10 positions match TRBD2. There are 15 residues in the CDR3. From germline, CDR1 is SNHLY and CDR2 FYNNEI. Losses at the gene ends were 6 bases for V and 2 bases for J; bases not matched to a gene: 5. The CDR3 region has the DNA TGTGCCAGCAGAGCACTAGCGGGACCCACAGATACGCAGTATTTT. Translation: CASRALAGPTDTQYF.